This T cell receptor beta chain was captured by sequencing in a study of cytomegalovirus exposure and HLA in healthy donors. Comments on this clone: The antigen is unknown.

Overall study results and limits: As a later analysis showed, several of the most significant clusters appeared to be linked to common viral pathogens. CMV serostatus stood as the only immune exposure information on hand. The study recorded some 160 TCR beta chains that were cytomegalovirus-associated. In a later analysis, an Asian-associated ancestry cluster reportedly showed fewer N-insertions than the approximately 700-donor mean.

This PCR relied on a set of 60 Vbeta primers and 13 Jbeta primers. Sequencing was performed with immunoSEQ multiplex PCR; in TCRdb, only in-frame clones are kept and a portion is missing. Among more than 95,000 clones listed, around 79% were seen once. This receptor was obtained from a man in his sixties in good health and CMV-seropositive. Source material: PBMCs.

The CDR3 is CASSFSLAGGQGNEQFF. For the CDR3, the DNA is TGTGCCAGCAGTTTTTCACTAGCGGGGGGCCAGGGGAATGAGCAGTTCTTC. The V gene is TRBV28, the J gene TRBJ2-1; 12 bases are a match to TRBD2. The CDR3 is made up of 17 amino acids. With V trimmed by 3 bases and J by 7 bases, 10 bases remained unmatched. CDR1 MDHEN and CDR2 SYDVKM come from the germline V gene.